The clone carrying this T cell receptor (beta chain) was recorded once. Antigen: not known. The data derive from a study of immune characteristics of hereditary and idiopathic chronic pancreatitis. Findings and limits, study-wide: Vbeta-Jbeta usage, including TRBV10, TRBV19, TRBV23 and TRBV5, differed by pancreatitis type.

Chronic pancreatitis tissue was collected during total pancreatectomy with islet autotransplantation. Patients with known diabetes were not included. Genomic DNA was extracted directly from bulk pancreas tissue without T cell sorting. The CDR3 is 16 residues long. The ends lost 4 bases at V and 2 bases at J; junction bases unmatched: 6. Germline loops: CDR1 SQVTM, CDR2 ANQGSEA. Using immunoSEQ multiplex PCR, the repertoire was profiled, and TCRdb retains in-frame clones only, with some absent. The data hold about 9,400 clones, with roughly 77% observed a single time. The clonotype was recovered from a human donor with chronic pancreatitis. Sequenced material: pancreas tissue with idiopathic chronic pancreatitis. V usage is TRBV29-1 and J usage is TRBJ2-6; 9 bases align to TRBD1. This CDR3 is CSVGGQGRAGANVLTF. The CDR3 region has the DNA TGCAGCGTTGGAGGACAGGGGAGGGCTGGGGCCAACGTCCTGACTTTC. Combining the CDR3 with reference TRBV29-1 and TRBJ2-6 gives the whole variable domain SAVISQKPSRDICQRGTSLTIQCQVDSQVTMMFWYRQQPGQSLTLIATANQGSEATYESGFVIDKFPISRPNLTFSTLTVSNMSPEDSSIYLCSVGGQGRAGANVLTFGAGSRLTVL.